A single sample gave rise to the 2 T cell receptor beta chains below, sequenced in a study of spatial heterogeneity in lung cancer. The time point here: blood at routine non-recurrence follow-up after resection. Whole RNA, which was extracted from tumor, nontumor lung tissue or frozen PBMC, was sequenced without any cell sorting. TCRdb processed the 5' RACE reads anew with MiXCR; each CDR3 protein has one entry. The sample lists approximately 56,000 distinct CDR3 sequences; less than 9.5% were seen once. The sequenced sample was PBMCs, obtained at follow-up. These receptors were obtained from a female donor with early-stage non-small cell lung cancer.

The chain combines TRBV5-1 with TRBJ1-3; D unresolved. V was trimmed by 4 bases and J by 4 bases, leaving 18 bases between them. Germline-derived CDR1 and CDR2 are SGHRS and YFSETQ. The CDR3 extends over 16 amino acids. The CDR3 DNA sequence: TGCGCCAGCAGCGAGCGTCTGCCCCTGGGAGGAAACACCATATATTTT. Translation: CASSERLPLGGNTIYF. The full variable domain, in which reference TRBV5-1 and TRBJ1-3 provide the parts outside the CDR3, is KAGVTQTPRYLIKTRGQQVTLSCSPISGHRSVSWYQQTPGQGLQFLFEYFSETQRNKGNFPGRFSGRQFSNSRSEMNVSTLELGDSALYLCASSERLPLGGNTIYFGEGSWLTVV.

This rearrangement joins TRBV20-1 to TRBJ1-1; D is ambiguous. The CDR3 has 13 residues. The V end was cut by 4 bases, the J end by 3 bases, with 12 bases between. Germline lookup yields CDR1 DFQATT and CDR2 SNEGSKA (reference sequence). The CDR3 region is CSAKSPAHTEAFF. The CDR3, as DNA: TGCAGTGCTAAGTCCCCAGCCCACACTGAAGCTTTCTTT.